This passage covers 22 T cell receptor beta chains from one sample sequenced in a study of blood T cell repertoires in COVID-19. The assay was immunoSEQ multiplex PCR, and TCRdb's table has in-frame clones only and misses some. In the table there are some 100,000 clones, over 65% of which are singletons. The sample comprised peripheral blood. These receptors all come from a man aged 70 or older with acute or convalescent COVID-19.

This chain joins TRBV30 and TRBJ1-1; 9 bases match TRBD1. Per germline, CDR1 GTSNPN and CDR2 SVGIG (reference sequence). The V segment lost 5 bases and the J segment 0 bases; nucleotides outside the gene matches: 4. The CDR3 consists of 14 residues. Here the CDR3 reads CAWGRTGVNTEAFF. The CDR3 DNA reads TGTGCCTGGGGGAGGACAGGGGTGAACACTGAAGCTTTCTTT.

The genes are TRBV6-5 and TRBJ2-1; possibly TRBD1 for D (7 bases). Germline V CDR1 and CDR2: MNHEY, SVGAGI. The CDR3 length is 15 residues. The ends were cut back, 6 bases at V and 7 bases at J, with 19 bases in the middle. The CDR3 reads CASSLGSGGRNEQFF. Written as DNA, the CDR3 is TGTGCCAGCAGCCTCGGGTCAGGGGGGCGAAATGAGCAGTTCTTC.

This chain links TRBV3-1 (or the pseudogene TRBV3-2) with TRBJ1-6, with 10 bases matching TRBD1. The V gene end was trimmed by 8 bases and the J gene end by 10 bases; junction bases not matched to a gene: 8. The germline gives CDR1 LGHDT, CDR2 YNNKEL (reference sequence). This CDR3 has 14 residues. As DNA, the CDR3 is TGTGCCAGCGGTGGACAGGGGGAGGGGTCACCCCTCCACTTT. It is translated as CASGGQGEGSPLHF.

This clone appeared a few times. This chain connects TRBV3-1 (or the pseudogene TRBV3-2) to TRBJ1-1; TRBD1 is a possible D gene (6 bases). The germline gives CDR1 LGHDT, CDR2 YNNKEL (reference sequence). Trimming pared 0 bases from V and 6 bases from J, leaving 14 bases between. CDR3 length: 15 residues. This CDR3 reads CASSQEGVRGAEAFF. The CDR3 DNA reads as TGTGCCAGCAGCCAAGAAGGGGTCAGGGGTGCTGAAGCTTTCTTT.

The chain carries TRBV6-5 and TRBJ2-7, with D perhaps matching TRBD2 (7 bases). The ends were cut back, 6 bases at V and 4 bases at J, with 16 bases in the middle. The CDR3 consists of 14 residues. The germline CDR1 and CDR2 sequences are MNHEY and SVGAGI. CDR3 coding DNA: TGTGCCAGCAGCCCGGGCGGGGGCCGTTACGAGCAGTACTTC. Translation: CASSPGGGRYEQYF.

The rearrangement uses TRBV6-2 or TRBV6-3 and TRBJ2-7; a weak D match, TRBD2 (5 bases). The CDR3 spans 17 residues. Germline V CDR1 and CDR2: MNHEY, SVGEGT. V lost 2 bases and J lost 2, with 19 bases in between. CDR3 sequence: CASSYPSVGETTYEQYF. In DNA, the CDR3 is TGTGCCAGCAGTTACCCCTCGGTCGGGGAGACTACCTACGAGCAGTACTTC.

A few counts support this clone. This sequence joins TRBV9 and TRBJ2-3; TRBD2 aligns across 10 bases. The V gene's germline CDR1 is SGDLS and CDR2 YYNGEE. Unmatched junction bases numbered 6, after V lost 5 bases and J lost 9 bases. CDR3 length equals 13 residues. The CDR3 DNA is TGTGCCAGCAGGAGCGGGGGGGCCCACACGCAGTATTTT. Its protein product is CASRSGGAHTQYF.

This rearrangement joins TRBV30 to TRBJ2-3; 8 bases fit TRBD2. CDR3 length: 14 amino acids. J was trimmed by 1 base and V by 2 bases; bases with no gene match: 2. Germline CDR1 is GTSNPN and CDR2 is SVGIG (reference sequence). The CDR3 protein is CAWSTTSGTDTQYF. The CDR3 nucleotides read TGTGCCTGGAGTACGACTAGCGGCACAGATACGCAGTATTTT.

In this sample, this clone turned up a few times. The gene calls are TRBV7-9 and TRBJ2-7, with D possibly being TRBD1 (6 bases). The V end was cut by 1 base, the J end by 2 bases, with 9 bases between. Per the germline V gene, CDR1 is SEHNR and CDR2 is FQNEAQ (reference sequence). The CDR3 length is 14 residues. This chain's CDR3 is CASSLGTVAYEQYF. The CDR3 nucleotides are TGTGCCAGCAGCTTAGGGACAGTTGCCTACGAGCAGTACTTC.

This clone was seen more than once but under ten times. V gene TRBV9 combines with J gene TRBJ2-2; D is possibly TRBD1 (6 bases). Germline V gives CDR1 SGDLS, CDR2 YYNGEE. CDR3 size: 16 residues. Trimming left V 3 bases short and J 1 base short, with 13 bases between. CDR3 residues: CASSESGTLNTGELFF. The CDR3 nucleotides are TGTGCCAGCAGCGAGTCCGGGACATTGAACACCGGGGAGCTGTTTTTT.

The rearrangement links TRBV30 to TRBJ2-7, with 7 bases fitting TRBD2. Germline-derived CDR1 and CDR2 are GTSNPN and SVGIG (reference sequence). The CDR3 length is 14 residues. V lost 3 bases, J lost 0 bases, and 5 bases stayed unmatched. Here the CDR3 DNA reads TGTGCCTGGAGCCCGGGGGGAAGCTCCTACGAGCAGTACTTC. Protein: CAWSPGGSSYEQYF. The full variable domain, in which reference TRBV30 and TRBJ2-7 provide the parts outside the CDR3, is SQTIHQWPATLVQPVGSPLSLECTVEGTSNPNLYWYRQAAGRGLQLLFYSVGIGQISSEVPQNLSASRPQDRQFILSSKKLLLSDSGFYLCAWSPGGSSYEQYFGPGTRLTVT.

The chain couples TRBV6-5 to TRBJ2-5; 7 bases map to TRBD1. The length of the CDR3 is 16 residues. The V segment lost 0 bases and the J segment 4 bases; nucleotides outside the gene matches: 8. CDR1 is MNHEY and CDR2 is SVGAGI in the germline V gene. CDR3 amino acids: CASSYSIEGAGETQYF. The CDR3 DNA follows: TGTGCCAGCAGTTACTCGATTGAGGGGGCCGGAGAGACCCAGTACTTC.

The rearrangement joins TRBV30 to TRBJ2-5; 9 bases are a match to TRBD1. This CDR3 contains 14 residues. Trimming at V came to 7 bases and at J to 2 bases, leaving 8 bases not matched to a gene. Germline V gene sequence: CDR1 GTSNPN, CDR2 SVGIG (reference sequence). CDR3 in DNA: TGTGCCTCCCCGGGACAGGGCGATCAAGAGACCCAGTACTTC. Protein sequence: CASPGQGDQETQYF.

The V and J genes are TRBV30 and TRBJ1-1; TRBD1 is a possible D gene (6 bases). This CDR3 contains 13 residues. Looked up from germline, CDR1 is GTSNPN and CDR2 is SVGIG (reference sequence). V lost 3 bases to trimming and J lost 7 bases, with 15 bases between them. The CDR3 nucleotides read TGTGCCTGGAGCGGGGTCGGGACAAATGAAGCTTTCTTT. Protein: CAWSGVGTNEAFF. Based on the CDR3 plus reference TRBV30 and TRBJ1-1, the full variable domain is SQTIHQWPATLVQPVGSPLSLECTVEGTSNPNLYWYRQAAGRGLQLLFYSVGIGQISSEVPQNLSASRPQDRQFILSSKKLLLSDSGFYLCAWSGVGTNEAFFGQGTRLTVV.

This clone was picked up a small number of times. The chain uses TRBV20-1 and TRBJ1-4; the D gene is possibly TRBD1 (5 bases). CDR3 length: 11 amino acids. Germline V gene data show CDR1 as DFQATT and CDR2 as SNEGSKA (reference sequence). The V end lost 3 bases, the J end lost 10 bases, and 9 bases lay between the germline ends. The CDR3 sequence is CSASLGGKLFF. CDR3 DNA: TGCAGTGCTAGTCTCGGGGGAAAACTGTTTTTT.

The rearrangement links TRBV19 to TRBJ1-1; TRBD1 might be the D (6 bases). CDR1 is LNHDA, CDR2 SQIVND, per germline (reference sequence). V was trimmed by 10 bases and J by 3 bases, leaving 15 bases between them. The CDR3 sequence is 13 residues long. CDR3 sequence (DNA): TGTGCCACCAAAGGACAGCAGTACACTGAAGCTTTCTTT. This sequence encodes CATKGQQYTEAFF.

V is TRBV6-5 and J is TRBJ1-4; D is unclear. Trimming took off 11 bases at V and 0 bases at J, with 13 bases between the two ends. The CDR3 consists of 14 residues. Germline CDR1 reads MNHEY; CDR2 reads SVGAGI. CDR3 in DNA: TGTGCCTCCCGGGGTGTTGCAACTAATGAAAAACTGTTTTTT. It yields the protein CASRGVATNEKLFF.

The chain recombines TRBV9 with TRBJ1-5; 7 positions agree with TRBD1. V was pared by 4 bases and J by 2 bases, with 6 bases of the junction left unmatched. This CDR3 region has 15 residues. Germline assignment: CDR1 SGDLS and CDR2 YYNGEE. The CDR3 is CASSPEGARNQPQHF. The CDR3 coding sequence is TGTGCCAGCAGCCCCGAGGGGGCACGCAATCAGCCCCAGCATTTT.

The genes are TRBV28 and TRBJ1-2; 7 bases agree with TRBD1. The germline CDR1 and CDR2 sequences are MDHEN and SYDVKM. V lost 6 bases to trimming and J lost 4 bases; unmatched junction nucleotides: 11. This CDR3 comprises 15 residues. CDR3 protein: CASRAVAGGGYGYTF. In DNA form, the CDR3 reads TGTGCCAGCAGAGCCGTGGCAGGGGGAGGCTATGGCTACACCTTC.

V usage is TRBV2 and J usage is TRBJ1-5, with D possibly being TRBD1 (5 bases). The CDR3 runs to 16 residues. Germline V lookup: CDR1 SNHLY, CDR2 FYNNEI. Trimming left V 2 bases short and J 5 bases short, with 16 bases between. The CDR3: CASSERGTFGDQPQHF. The CDR3 nucleotides read TGTGCCAGCAGTGAAAGGGGAACGTTTGGAGATCAGCCCCAGCATTTT.

This chain joins TRBV6-6 and TRBJ1-5; weak D call: TRBD1 (5 bases). Per the germline V gene, CDR1 is MNHNY and CDR2 is SVGAGI (reference sequence). CDR3 length equals 13 residues. Trimming took off 5 bases at V and 4 bases at J, with 9 bases between the two ends. The CDR3: CASSTSGNQPQHF. In DNA, the CDR3 is TGTGCCAGCAGTACATCAGGGAATCAGCCCCAGCATTTT.

This clone was detected only once. The rearrangement links TRBV29-1 to TRBJ1-2, with D maybe TRBD1 (6 bases). Deletions cut 5 bases from V and 7 bases from J, with 14 bases between. The germline V gene has CDR1 SQVTM and CDR2 ANQGSEA. The CDR3 runs to 12 residues. This CDR3 is CSVWTEPSGYTF. In DNA, the CDR3 is TGCAGCGTTTGGACAGAGCCTTCTGGCTACACCTTC. The variable domain in full, completed from reference TRBV29-1 and TRBJ1-2, reads SAVISQKPSRDICQRGTSLTIQCQVDSQVTMMFWYRQQPGQSLTLIATANQGSEATYESGFVIDKFPISRPNLTFSTLTVSNMSPEDSSIYLCSVWTEPSGYTFGSGTRLTVV.